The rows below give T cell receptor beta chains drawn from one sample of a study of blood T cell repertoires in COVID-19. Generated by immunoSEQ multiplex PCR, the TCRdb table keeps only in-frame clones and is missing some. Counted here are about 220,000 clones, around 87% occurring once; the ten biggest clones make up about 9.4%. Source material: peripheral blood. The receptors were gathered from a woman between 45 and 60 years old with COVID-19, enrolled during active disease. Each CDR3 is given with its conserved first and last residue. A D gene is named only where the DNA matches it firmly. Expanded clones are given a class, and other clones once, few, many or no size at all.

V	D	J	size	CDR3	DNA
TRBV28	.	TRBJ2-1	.	CASSLRRREGGNEQFF	TGTGCCAGCAGTTTACGACGCAGGGAAGGTGGTAATGAGCAGTTCTTC
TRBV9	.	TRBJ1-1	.	CASSVGPMTEAFF	TGTGCCAGCAGCGTAGGTCCAATGACTGAAGCTTTCTTT
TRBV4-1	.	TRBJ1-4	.	CASQSRGATNEKLFF	TGCGCCTCCCAAAGTCGGGGGGCAACTAATGAAAAACTGTTTTTT
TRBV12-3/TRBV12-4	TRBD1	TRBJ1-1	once	CASSLGQGRAFF	TGTGCCAGCAGTCTAGGACAGGGGCGAGCTTTCTTT
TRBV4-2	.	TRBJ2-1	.	CASSRGTPSSYNEQFF	TGTGCCAGCAGCCGCGGGACCCCCAGCTCCTACAATGAGCAGTTCTTC
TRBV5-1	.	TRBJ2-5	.	CASSVGAIGETQYF	TGCGCCAGCAGCGTGGGGGCGATAGGTGAGACCCAGTACTTC
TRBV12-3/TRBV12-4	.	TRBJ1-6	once	CASSPRGNSPLHF	TGTGCCAGCAGTCCCCGCGGTAATTCACCCCTCCACTTT
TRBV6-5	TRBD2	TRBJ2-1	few	CAMGLGTYNEQFF	TGTGCCATGGGACTAGGGACCTACAATGAGCAGTTCTTC
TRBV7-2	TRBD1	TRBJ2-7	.	CASSLSTGANYEQYF	TGTGCCAGCAGCTTAAGCACAGGGGCCAACTACGAGCAGTACTTC
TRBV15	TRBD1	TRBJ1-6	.	CATSSQQGAYNSPLHF	TGTGCCACCAGCTCACAACAGGGGGCCTATAATTCACCCCTCCACTTT
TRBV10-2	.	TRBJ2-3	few	CASRGGISTDTQYF	TGCGCCAGCAGGGGCGGGATAAGCACAGATACGCAGTATTTT
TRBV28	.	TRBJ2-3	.	CASSLAGRSTDTQYF	TGTGCCAGCAGTTTAGCGGGGAGAAGCACAGATACGCAGTATTTT
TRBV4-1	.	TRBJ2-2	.	CASSQARTGELFF	TGCGCCAGCAGCCAAGCCCGCACCGGGGAGCTGTTTTTT
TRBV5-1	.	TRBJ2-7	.	CASSLGGGTSYEQYF	TGCGCCAGCAGCTTGGGGGGGGGCACCTCCTACGAGCAGTACTTC
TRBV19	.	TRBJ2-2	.	CASSTRDTSPYTGELFF	TGTGCCAGTAGTACCCGGGACACCTCTCCCTACACCGGGGAGCTGTTTTTT
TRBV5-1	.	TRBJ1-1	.	CASSLSDSTEAFF	TGCGCCAGCAGCTTGAGCGACAGTACTGAAGCTTTCTTT
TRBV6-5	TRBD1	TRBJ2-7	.	CASSPSGGPYEQYF	TGTGCCAGCTCTCCCTCAGGGGGCCCTTACGAGCAGTACTTC
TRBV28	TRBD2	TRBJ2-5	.	CASSFMGTSEETQYF	TGTGCCAGCAGTTTCATGGGGACTAGCGAAGAGACCCAGTACTTC
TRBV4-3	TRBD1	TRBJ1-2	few	CASSQDKQGAGGYTF	TGCGCCAGCAGCCAAGATAAACAGGGGGCGGGTGGCTACACCTTC
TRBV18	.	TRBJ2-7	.	CASSPRHVSYEQYF	TGTGCCAGCTCACCAAGACACGTCTCCTACGAGCAGTACTTC
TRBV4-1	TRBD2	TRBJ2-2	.	CASSHSGGAFTGELFF	TGCGCCAGCAGCCATAGCGGGGGGGCTTTTACCGGGGAGCTGTTTTTT
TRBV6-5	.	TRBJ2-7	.	CASMRGGIIYEQYF	TGTGCCAGCATGAGGGGCGGGATAATCTACGAGCAGTACTTC
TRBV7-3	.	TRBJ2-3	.	CASSFSIADTQYF	TGTGCCAGCAGCTTCAGTATTGCAGATACGCAGTATTTT
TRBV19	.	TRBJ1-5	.	CASSIDPIGHLIQPQHF	TGTGCCAGTAGTATTGACCCAATTGGACACCTCATACAGCCCCAGCATTTT
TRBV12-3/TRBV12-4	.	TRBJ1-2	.	CASSLTGYGYTF	TGTGCCAGCAGTTTAACAGGCTATGGCTACACCTTC
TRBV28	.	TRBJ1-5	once	CASSEGAQPQHF	TGTGCCAGCAGCGAAGGGGCTCAGCCCCAGCATTTT
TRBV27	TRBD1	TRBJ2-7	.	CASSSGTGYYEQYF	TGTGCCAGCAGTTCCGGGACAGGGTATTACGAGCAGTACTTC
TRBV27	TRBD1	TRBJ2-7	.	CASKQGESYEQYF	TGTGCCAGTAAACAGGGGGAGTCCTACGAGCAGTACTTC
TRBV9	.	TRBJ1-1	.	CASSVVGEGYTEAFF	TGTGCCAGCAGCGTAGTAGGGGAGGGGTACACTGAAGCTTTCTTT
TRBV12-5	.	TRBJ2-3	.	CASGEVGGLTDTQYF	TGTGCTAGTGGCGAGGTCGGGGGGCTCACAGATACGCAGTATTTT
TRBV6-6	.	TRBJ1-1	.	CASTHPGGEAFF	TGTGCCAGCACCCATCCGGGGGGCGAAGCTTTCTTT
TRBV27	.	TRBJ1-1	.	CASSLSSGEAFF	TGTGCCAGCAGTTTATCGTCGGGGGAAGCTTTCTTT
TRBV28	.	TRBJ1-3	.	CASSLLSGNTIYF	TGTGCCAGCAGTTTACTGTCTGGAAACACCATATATTTT
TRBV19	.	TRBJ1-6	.	CASREGGFASPLHF	TGTGCCAGTAGAGAGGGAGGGTTTGCGTCACCCCTCCACTTT
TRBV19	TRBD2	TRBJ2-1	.	CASRISSGGGAEFF	TGTGCCAGTAGGATCTCTAGTGGCGGGGGGGCCGAGTTCTTC
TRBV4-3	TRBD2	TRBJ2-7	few	CASSQDLVAGKQYF	TGCGCCAGCAGCCAAGATCTTGTAGCGGGGAAGCAGTACTTC
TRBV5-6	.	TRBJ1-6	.	CASSLEEGWNSPLHF	TGTGCCAGCAGCTTGGAGGAGGGGTGGAATTCACCCCTCCACTTT
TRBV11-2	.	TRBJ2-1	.	CASSLSGSRSGFYNEQFF	TGTGCCAGCAGCTTATCGGGTTCTAGGTCAGGGTTCTACAATGAGCAGTTCTTC
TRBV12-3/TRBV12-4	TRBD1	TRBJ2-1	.	CASSLGTGGFF	TGTGCCAGCAGTTTAGGGACAGGGGGTTTCTTC
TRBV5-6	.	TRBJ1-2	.	CASSLNQVAYGYTF	TGTGCCAGCAGCTTGAACCAGGTCGCGTATGGCTACACCTTC
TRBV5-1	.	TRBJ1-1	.	CASSFGDGYTEAFF	TGCGCCAGCAGCTTCGGGGATGGTTACACTGAAGCTTTCTTT
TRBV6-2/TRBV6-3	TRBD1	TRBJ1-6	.	CASSYPGQGIGRRPLHF	TGTGCCAGCAGTTACCCCGGACAGGGGATTGGAAGGAGACCCCTCCACTTT